These T cell receptor beta chains were read from a single sample in a study of blood T cell repertoires in COVID-19. Libraries were prepared by immunoSEQ multiplex PCR; TCRdb keeps only in-frame clonotypes and omits some of them. Of around 260,000 clones listed, more than 80% are singletons. Sequencing was performed on PBMCs or T cells enriched from blood (not recorded which). The receptors come from a woman aged 30 to 39 who had recovered from COVID-19. Both conserved end residues are part of each CDR3. The D gene is left open where the match is weak. Size is stated for part of the rows, as once, few or many counts, or as a class when the clone is expanded.

j_call | v_call | d_call | clone_size | cdr3_length | cdr3_nt | cdr3_aa
TRBJ2-2 | TRBV4-3 | TRBD1 | - | 18 | TGCGCCAGCAGCCTCCCAGCGAGCGGACAGGGGGCCGACGGGGAGCTGTTTTTT | CASSLPASGQGADGELFF
TRBJ1-1 | TRBV7-8 | - | - | 16 | TGTGCCAGCAGCTCTTACAGGGTGCCGGGTAGGACTGAAGCTTTCTTT | CASSSYRVPGRTEAFF
TRBJ1-1 | TRBV5-4 | - | - | 15 | TGTGCCAGCAGCTTGGGACAGAAGATGAACACTGAAGCTTTCTTT | CASSLGQKMNTEAFF
TRBJ2-5 | TRBV13 | - | - | 15 | TGTGCCAGCAGCTCGACTGACGGCGGGGAAGAGACCCAGTACTTC | CASSSTDGGEETQYF
TRBJ2-5 | TRBV2 | TRBD2 | once | 13 | TGTGCCAGCAGGGGACTAGCGGGAGAGACCCAGTACTTC | CASRGLAGETQYF
TRBJ1-1 | TRBV14 | - | - | 17 | TGTGCCAGCAGCCAAGAAAACAGCAAGTTCGGGGTATCTGAAGCTTTCTTT | CASSQENSKFGVSEAFF
TRBJ2-7 | TRBV9 | - | - | 14 | TGTGCCAGCAGCGTCGGGTCCCTCTCCTACGAGCAGTACTTC | CASSVGSLSYEQYF
TRBJ2-2 | TRBV2 | - | few | 14 | TGTGCCAGCAGTTTAGGAGCGAACACCGGGGAGCTGTTTTTT | CASSLGANTGELFF
TRBJ1-5 | TRBV18 | - | - | 12 | TGTGCCAGCTCCGCGGTGGATCAGCCCCAGCATTTT | CASSAVDQPQHF
TRBJ2-1 | TRBV5-1 | - | - | 15 | TGCGCCAGCAGCTTGACGAGACTAGTCTACAATGAGCAGTTCTTC | CASSLTRLVYNEQFF
TRBJ2-7 | TRBV11-2 | TRBD1 | - | 12 | TGTGCCAGCAGCCGGGACAGGGCCGAGCAGTACTTC | CASSRDRAEQYF
TRBJ1-2 | TRBV28 | TRBD1 | - | 15 | TGTGCCAGCAGAGAACCCAGGGGGACTAACTATGGCTACACCTTC | CASREPRGTNYGYTF
TRBJ1-2 | TRBV9 | TRBD1 | once | 15 | TGTGCCAGCAGCCTCCGGACAGGGGGGGACTATGGCTACACCTTC | CASSLRTGGDYGYTF
TRBJ1-5 | TRBV25-1 | TRBD1 | - | 14 | TGTGCCAGCCGGGGACAGGGAAGTAATCAGCCCCAGCATTTT | CASRGQGSNQPQHF
TRBJ1-2 | TRBV4-1 | TRBD1 | once | 15 | TGCGCCAGCAGCCAAAACAGGGGGGGGAACTATGGCTACACCTTC | CASSQNRGGNYGYTF
TRBJ1-2 | TRBV7-8 | TRBD1 | once | 13 | TGTGCCAGCAGCTCCAGGGGGTTCGGTGGCTACACCTTC | CASSSRGFGGYTF